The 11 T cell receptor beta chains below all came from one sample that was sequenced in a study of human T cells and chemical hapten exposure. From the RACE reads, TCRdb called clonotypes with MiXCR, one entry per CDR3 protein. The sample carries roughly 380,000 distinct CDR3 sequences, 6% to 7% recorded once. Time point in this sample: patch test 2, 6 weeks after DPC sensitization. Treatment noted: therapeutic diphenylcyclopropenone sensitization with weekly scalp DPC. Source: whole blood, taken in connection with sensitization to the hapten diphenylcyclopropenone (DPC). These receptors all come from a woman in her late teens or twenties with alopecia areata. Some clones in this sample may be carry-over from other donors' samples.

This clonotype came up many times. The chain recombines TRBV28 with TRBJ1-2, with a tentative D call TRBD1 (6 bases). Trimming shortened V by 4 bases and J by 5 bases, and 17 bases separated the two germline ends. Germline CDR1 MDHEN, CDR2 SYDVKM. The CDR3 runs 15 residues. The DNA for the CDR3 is TGTGCCAGCAGTTCCCGATTGGGGACAAATTATGGCTACACCTTC. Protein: CASSSRLGTNYGYTF.

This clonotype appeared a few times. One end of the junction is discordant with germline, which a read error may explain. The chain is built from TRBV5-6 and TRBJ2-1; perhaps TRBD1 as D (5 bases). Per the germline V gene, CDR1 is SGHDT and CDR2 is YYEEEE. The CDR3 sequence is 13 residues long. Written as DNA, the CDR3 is TGTGCCAGCAGTTTGGACATGAACAATGAGCAGTTCTTC. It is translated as CASSLDMNNEQFF.

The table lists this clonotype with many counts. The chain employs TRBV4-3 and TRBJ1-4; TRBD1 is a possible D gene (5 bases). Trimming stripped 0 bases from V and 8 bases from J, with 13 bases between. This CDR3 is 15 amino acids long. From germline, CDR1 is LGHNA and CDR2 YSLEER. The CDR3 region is CASSQDVGLGEKLFF. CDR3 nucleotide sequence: TGCGCCAGCAGCCAAGATGTGGGGCTGGGGGAAAAACTGTTTTTT.

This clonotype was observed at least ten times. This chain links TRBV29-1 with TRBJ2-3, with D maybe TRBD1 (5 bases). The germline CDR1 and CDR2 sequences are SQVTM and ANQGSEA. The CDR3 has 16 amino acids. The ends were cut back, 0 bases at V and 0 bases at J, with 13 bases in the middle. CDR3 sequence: CSVEDPVGQSTDTQYF. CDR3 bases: TGCAGCGTTGAAGATCCGGTGGGGCAGAGCACAGATACGCAGTATTTT.

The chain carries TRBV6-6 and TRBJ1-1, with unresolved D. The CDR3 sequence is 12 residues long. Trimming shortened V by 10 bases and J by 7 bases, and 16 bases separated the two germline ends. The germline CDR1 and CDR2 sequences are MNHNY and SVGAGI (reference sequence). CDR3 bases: TGTGCCACCGCTATGGAAAGGATTGAAGCTTTCTTT. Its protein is CATAMERIEAFF.

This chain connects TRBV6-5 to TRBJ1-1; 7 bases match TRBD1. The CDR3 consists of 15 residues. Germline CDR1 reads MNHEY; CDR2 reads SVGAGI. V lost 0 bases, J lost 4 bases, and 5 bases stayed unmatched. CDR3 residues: CASSYSDREGTEAFF. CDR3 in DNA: TGTGCCAGCAGTTACTCCGACAGGGAAGGCACTGAAGCTTTCTTT.

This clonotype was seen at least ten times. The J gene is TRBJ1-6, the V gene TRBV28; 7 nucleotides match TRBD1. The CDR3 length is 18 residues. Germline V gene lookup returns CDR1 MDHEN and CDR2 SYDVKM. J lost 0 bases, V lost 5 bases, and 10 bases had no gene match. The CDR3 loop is CASSQPGQLSSYNSPLHF. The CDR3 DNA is TGTGCCAGCAGTCAGCCGGGACAGCTGAGCTCCTATAATTCACCCCTCCACTTT.

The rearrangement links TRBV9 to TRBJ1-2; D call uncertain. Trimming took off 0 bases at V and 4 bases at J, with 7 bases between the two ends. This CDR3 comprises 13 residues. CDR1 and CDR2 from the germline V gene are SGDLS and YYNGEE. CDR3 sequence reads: CASSVDSFYGYTF. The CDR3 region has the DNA TGTGCCAGCAGCGTAGACAGTTTCTATGGCTACACCTTC.

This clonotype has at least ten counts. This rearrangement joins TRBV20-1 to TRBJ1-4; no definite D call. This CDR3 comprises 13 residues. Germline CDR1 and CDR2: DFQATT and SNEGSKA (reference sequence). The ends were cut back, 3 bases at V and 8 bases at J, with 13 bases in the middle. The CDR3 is CSARAGPGEKLFF. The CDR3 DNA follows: TGCAGTGCTAGGGCCGGCCCGGGGGAAAAACTGTTTTTT.

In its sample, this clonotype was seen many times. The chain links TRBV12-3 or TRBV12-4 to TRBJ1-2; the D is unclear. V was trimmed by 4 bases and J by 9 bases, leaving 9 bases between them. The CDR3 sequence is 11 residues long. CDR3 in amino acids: CASSSLESYTF. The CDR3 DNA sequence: TGTGCCAGCAGTTCCCTCGAGAGCTACACCTTC.

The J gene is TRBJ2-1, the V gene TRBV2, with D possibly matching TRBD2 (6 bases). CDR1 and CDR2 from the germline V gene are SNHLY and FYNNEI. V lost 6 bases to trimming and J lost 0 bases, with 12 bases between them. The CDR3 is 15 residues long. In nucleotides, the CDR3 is TGTGCCAGCAGATTAGCGGCTTCCTCCTACAATGAGCAGTTCTTC. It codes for CASRLAASSYNEQFF.